These T cell receptor beta chains were read from a single sample in a study of T cell responses to AZD1222 COVID-19 vaccine. The table came from immunoSEQ multiplex PCR; TCRdb's copy has only in-frame clones and leaves some out. The sample gives roughly 100,000 clones, 90% to 95% of which show up once; 45% to 55% is in the top ten. Source: peripheral blood, taken on day 0 of AZD1222 vaccination. The receptors shown here come from an adult in good health. Both conserved end residues are part of each CDR3.

V,CDR3
TRBV6-2/TRBV6-3,CASSYSMSPGLGTDTQYF
TRBV27,CASSAGLNNEKLFF
TRBV10-3,CAISEATDNYGYTF
TRBV7-6,CASSLDTSANTGELFF
TRBV15,CATSGGDSLANYGYTF
TRBV7-8,CASSLEGGLFNEQFF
TRBV10-3,CAIRESTYEQYF
TRBV13,CASSIGTGGTGGYTF
TRBV11-2,CASSGFSSTDTQYF
TRBV15,CATSRDPGQTAYEQYF
TRBV28,CASILSRGAGEQYF
TRBV29-1,CSVAAGGALDEQFF
TRBV5-4,CASSFRGAQGYTF
TRBV4-2,CASSQEGLAGSNEQFF
TRBV5-8,CASSLGLGLIKPNTGELFF
TRBV27,CASSLSGTSGREQYF
TRBV11-2,CASSPPGLARETQYF
TRBV13,CASSSRGGGYTF
TRBV7-3,CASSSTLGSTVEQYF
TRBV19,CASSTRQQETQYF
TRBV19,CASSFPPPLNTEAFF